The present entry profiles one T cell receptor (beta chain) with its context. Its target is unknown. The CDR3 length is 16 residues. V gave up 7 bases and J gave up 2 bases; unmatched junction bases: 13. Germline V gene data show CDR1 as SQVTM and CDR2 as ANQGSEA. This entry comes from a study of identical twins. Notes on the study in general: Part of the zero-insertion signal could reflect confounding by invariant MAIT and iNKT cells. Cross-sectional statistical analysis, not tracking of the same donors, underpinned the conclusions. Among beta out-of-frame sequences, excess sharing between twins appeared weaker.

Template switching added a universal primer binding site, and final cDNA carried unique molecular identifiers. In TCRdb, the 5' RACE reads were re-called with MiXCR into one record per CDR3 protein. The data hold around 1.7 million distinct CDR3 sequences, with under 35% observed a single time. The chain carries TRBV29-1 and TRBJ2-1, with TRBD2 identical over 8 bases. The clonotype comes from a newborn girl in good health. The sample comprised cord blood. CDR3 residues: CSAGNVGLDTYNEQFF. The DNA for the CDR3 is TGCAGCGCCGGGAATGTGGGACTAGACACCTACAATGAGCAGTTCTTC.